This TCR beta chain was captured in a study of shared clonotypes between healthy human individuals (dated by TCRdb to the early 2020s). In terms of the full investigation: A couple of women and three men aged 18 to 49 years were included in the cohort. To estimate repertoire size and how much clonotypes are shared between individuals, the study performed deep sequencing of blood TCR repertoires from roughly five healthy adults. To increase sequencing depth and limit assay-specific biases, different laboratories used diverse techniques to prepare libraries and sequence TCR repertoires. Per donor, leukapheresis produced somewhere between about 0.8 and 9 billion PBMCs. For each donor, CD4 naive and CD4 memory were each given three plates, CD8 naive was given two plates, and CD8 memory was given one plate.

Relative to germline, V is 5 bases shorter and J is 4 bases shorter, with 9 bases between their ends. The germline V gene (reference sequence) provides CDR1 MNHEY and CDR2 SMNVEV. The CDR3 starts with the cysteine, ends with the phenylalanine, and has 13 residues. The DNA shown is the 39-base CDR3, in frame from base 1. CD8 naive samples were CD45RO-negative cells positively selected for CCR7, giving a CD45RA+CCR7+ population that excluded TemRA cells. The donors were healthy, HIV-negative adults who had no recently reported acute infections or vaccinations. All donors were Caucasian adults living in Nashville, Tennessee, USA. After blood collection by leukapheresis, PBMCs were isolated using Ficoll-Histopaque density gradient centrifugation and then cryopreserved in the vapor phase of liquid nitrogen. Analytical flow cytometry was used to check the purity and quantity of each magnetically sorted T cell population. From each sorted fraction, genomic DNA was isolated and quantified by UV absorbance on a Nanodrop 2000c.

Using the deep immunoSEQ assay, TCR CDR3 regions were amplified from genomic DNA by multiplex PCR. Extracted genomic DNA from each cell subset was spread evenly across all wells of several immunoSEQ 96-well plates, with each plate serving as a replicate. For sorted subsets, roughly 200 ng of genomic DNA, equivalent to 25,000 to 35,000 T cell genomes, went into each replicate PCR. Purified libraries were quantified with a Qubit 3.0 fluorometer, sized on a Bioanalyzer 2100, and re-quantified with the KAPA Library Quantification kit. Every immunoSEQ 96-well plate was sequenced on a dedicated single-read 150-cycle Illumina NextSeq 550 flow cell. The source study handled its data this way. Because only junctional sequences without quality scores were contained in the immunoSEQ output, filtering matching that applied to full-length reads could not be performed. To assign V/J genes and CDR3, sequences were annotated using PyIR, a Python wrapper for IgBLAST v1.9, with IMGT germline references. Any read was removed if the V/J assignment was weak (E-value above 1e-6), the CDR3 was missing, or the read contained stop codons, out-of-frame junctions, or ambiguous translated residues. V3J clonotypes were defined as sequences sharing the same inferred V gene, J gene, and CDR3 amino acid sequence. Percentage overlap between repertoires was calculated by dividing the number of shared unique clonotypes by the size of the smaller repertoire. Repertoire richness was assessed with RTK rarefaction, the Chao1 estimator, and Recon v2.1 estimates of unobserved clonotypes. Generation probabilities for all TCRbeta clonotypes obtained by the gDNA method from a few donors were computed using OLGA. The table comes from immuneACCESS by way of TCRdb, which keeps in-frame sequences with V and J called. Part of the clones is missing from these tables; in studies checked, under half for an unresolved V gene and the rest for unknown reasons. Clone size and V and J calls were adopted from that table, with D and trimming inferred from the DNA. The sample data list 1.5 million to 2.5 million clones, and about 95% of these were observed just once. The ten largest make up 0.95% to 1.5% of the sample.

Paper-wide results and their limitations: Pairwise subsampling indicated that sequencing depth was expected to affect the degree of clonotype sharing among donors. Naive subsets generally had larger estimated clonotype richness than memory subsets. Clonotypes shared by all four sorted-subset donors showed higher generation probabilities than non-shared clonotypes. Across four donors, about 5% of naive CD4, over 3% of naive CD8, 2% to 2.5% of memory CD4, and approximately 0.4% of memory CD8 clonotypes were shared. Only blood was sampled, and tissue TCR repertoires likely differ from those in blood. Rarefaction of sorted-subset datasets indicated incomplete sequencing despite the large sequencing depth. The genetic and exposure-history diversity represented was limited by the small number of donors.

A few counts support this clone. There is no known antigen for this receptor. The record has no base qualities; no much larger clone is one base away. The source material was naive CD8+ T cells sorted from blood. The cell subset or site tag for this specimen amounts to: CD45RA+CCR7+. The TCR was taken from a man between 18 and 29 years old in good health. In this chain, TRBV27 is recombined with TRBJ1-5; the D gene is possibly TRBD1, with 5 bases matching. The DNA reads TGTGCCAGCAGTGGGAAGGGGAATCAGCCCCAGCATTTT. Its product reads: CASSGKGNQPQHF.